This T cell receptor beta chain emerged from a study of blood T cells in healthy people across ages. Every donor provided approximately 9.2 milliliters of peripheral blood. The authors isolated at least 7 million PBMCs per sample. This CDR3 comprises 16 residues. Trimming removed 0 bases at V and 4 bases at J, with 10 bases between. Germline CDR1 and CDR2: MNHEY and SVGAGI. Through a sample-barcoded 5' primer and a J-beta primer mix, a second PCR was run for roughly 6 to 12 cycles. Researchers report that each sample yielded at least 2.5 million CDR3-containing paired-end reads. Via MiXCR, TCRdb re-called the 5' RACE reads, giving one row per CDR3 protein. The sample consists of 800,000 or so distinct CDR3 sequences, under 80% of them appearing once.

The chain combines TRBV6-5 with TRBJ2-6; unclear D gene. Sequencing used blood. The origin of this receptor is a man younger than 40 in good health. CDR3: CASSYSDGLGANVLTF. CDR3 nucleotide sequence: TGTGCCAGCAGTTACTCGGATGGGCTAGGGGCCAACGTCCTGACTTTC.